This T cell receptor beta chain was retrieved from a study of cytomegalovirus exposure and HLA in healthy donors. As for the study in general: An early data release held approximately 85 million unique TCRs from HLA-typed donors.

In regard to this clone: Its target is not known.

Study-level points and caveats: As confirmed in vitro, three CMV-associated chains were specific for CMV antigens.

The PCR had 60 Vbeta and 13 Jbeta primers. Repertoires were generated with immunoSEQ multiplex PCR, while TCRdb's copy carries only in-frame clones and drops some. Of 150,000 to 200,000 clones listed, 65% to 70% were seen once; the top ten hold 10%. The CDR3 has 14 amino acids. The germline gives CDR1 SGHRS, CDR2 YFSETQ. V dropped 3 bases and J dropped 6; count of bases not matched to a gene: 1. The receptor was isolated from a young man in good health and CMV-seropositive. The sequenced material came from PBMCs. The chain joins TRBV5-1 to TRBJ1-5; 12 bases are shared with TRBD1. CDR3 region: CASSWDRGPQPQHF. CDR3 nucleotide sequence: TGCGCCAGCAGCTGGGACAGGGGGCCTCAGCCCCAGCATTTT.